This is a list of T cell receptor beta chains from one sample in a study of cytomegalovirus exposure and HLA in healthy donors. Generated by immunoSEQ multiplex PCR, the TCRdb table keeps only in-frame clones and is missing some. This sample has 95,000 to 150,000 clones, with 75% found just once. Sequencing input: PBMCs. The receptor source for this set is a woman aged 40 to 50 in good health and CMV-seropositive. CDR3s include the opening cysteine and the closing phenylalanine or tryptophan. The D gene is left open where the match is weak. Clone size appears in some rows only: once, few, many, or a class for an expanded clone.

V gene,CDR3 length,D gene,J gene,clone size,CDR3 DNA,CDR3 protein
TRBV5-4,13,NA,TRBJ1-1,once,TGTGCCAGCAGTTCGCCGGGAGCAGGCGAAGCTTTCTTT,CASSSPGAGEAFF
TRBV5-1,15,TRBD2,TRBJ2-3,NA,TGCGCCAGCAGCTCCCTAGCGGGACGAACAGATACGCAGTATTTT,CASSSLAGRTDTQYF
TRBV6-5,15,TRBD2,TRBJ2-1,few,TGTGCCAGCAGTTACTTCGGACTAGCTTTCGATGAGCAGTTCTTC,CASSYFGLAFDEQFF
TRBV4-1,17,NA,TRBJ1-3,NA,TGCGCCAGCAGCCAAGATAAAGCAGGGTACTCTGGAAACACCATATATTTT,CASSQDKAGYSGNTIYF
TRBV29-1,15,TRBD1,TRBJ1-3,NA,TGCAGCGTTGTCCAGGACAGGGTGATTGGAAACACCATATATTTT,CSVVQDRVIGNTIYF
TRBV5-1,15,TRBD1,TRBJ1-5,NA,TGCGCCAGCAGCTTGGGCGACAGGGTGGATCAGCCCCAGCATTTT,CASSLGDRVDQPQHF
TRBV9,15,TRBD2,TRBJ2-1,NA,TGTGCCAGCAGCGCGGGACTAGCGATTAAGGATGAGCAGTTCTTC,CASSAGLAIKDEQFF
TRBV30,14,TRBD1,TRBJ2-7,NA,TGTGCCTGGACCGCCGGACAGGGGGCTTACGAGCAGTACTTC,CAWTAGQGAYEQYF
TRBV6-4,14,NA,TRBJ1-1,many,TGTGCCAGCAGTGTCAGGGGAGAGGACACTGAAGCTTTCTTT,CASSVRGEDTEAFF
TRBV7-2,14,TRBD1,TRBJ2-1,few,TGTGCCAGCAGGACGGACAGGGCCGCCGATGAGCAGTTCTTC,CASRTDRAADEQFF
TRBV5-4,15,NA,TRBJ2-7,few,TGCGCCAGCAGCCAAGATTTCGGGGGTCTCTACGAGCAGTACTTC,CASSQDFGGLYEQYF
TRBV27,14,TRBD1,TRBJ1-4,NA,TGTGCCAGCAGTTGGGACAGGGGGGAGGAAAAACTGTTTTTT,CASSWDRGEEKLFF
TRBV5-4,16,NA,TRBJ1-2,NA,TGTGCCAGCAGCCCCCAGCGAGGAGGGGGGGCGGAGGGCTACACCTTC,CASSPQRGGGAEGYTF
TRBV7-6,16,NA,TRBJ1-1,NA,TGTGCCAGCAGCCTAGGACCAGGCAGCCAGAACACTGAAGCTTTCTTT,CASSLGPGSQNTEAFF
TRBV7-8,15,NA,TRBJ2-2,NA,TGTGCCAGCAGCTTAATCCTAGGGGGAACCGGGGAGCTGTTTTTT,CASSLILGGTGELFF
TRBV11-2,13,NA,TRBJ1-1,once,TGTGCCAGCAGCTTAATCCGCGGGACTGAAGCTTTCTTT,CASSLIRGTEAFF
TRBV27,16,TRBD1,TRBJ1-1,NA,TGTGCCAGTAGTTCTCGGACAGGGGTTGGGGACACTGAAGCTTTCTTT,CASSSRTGVGDTEAFF
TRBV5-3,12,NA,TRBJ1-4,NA,TGTGCCAGAAGCTTGAGGCGGGAAAAACTGTTTTTT,CARSLRREKLFF
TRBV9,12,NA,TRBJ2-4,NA,TGTGCCAGCAGCGCCTCAGGAAACATTCAGTACTTC,CASSASGNIQYF
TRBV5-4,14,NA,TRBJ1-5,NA,TGTGCCAGCAGCTTCGGGGGGCACAATCAGCCCCAGCATTTT,CASSFGGHNQPQHF